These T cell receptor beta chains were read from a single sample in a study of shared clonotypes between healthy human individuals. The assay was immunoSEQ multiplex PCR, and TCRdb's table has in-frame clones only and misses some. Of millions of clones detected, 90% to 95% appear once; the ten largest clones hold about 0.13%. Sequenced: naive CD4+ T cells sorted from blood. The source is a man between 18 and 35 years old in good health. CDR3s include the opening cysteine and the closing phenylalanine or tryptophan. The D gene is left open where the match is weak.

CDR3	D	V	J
CASSQADRGQDEQYF	TRBD1	TRBV4-1	NA
CASSLANSGTGELFF	NA	TRBV11-2	TRBJ2-2
CASSQDSGFWELQPQHF	NA	TRBV4-1	TRBJ1-5
CASSARTDMNTEAFF	NA	TRBV9	TRBJ1-1
CASRREGYYGYTF	NA	TRBV7-2	TRBJ1-2
CSVLPGQKAEETQYF	TRBD1	TRBV29-1	TRBJ2-5
CASSADSQETQYF	NA	TRBV9	TRBJ2-5
CASSGDPGNTIYF	NA	TRBV5-1	TRBJ1-3
CASSYLSSRHSPLHF	NA	TRBV6-5	TRBJ1-6
CASRSGTSAGGELFF	TRBD2	TRBV6-6	TRBJ2-2
CASSGGQGTNEKLFF	TRBD1	TRBV5-6	TRBJ1-4
CAWFWGAGKGYTF	NA	TRBV30	TRBJ1-2
CASSSGDRGEQYF	TRBD1	TRBV5-1	TRBJ2-7
CASSQTSGDLLSSYNEQFF	TRBD2	TRBV27	TRBJ2-1
CAEGKGQPYNEQFF	TRBD1	TRBV6-1	TRBJ2-1
CASSADRGGGEKLFF	TRBD1	TRBV5-4	TRBJ1-4
CASSTDYEQYF	NA	TRBV11-2	TRBJ2-7